This entry lists 31 T cell receptor beta chains sequenced from one sample in a study of T-cell memory formation after mild COVID-19 (dated by TCRdb to the early 2020s). Library prep was done by 5' RACE. These reads were obtained on an Illumina NovaSeq 6000. TCRdb reprocessing: public reads trimmed at Q25 with fastp, clones called with MiXCR, in-frame beta chains kept. Each CDR3 protein gets just one entry, which takes the most common genes and DNA from the rows behind it. Present in this sample are fewer than 4,500 distinct CDR3 sequences, about 16% of which were seen just once. Of the sample, 2.1% falls within the top ten clones. The sequencing sample was made of PBMCs or a T cell subset sorted from them (not recorded which). These receptors were taken from an adult who had mild COVID-19 (a few samples of this study predate the infection). The sample titles of this study are shuffled in the database, so cell type and time point are left out.

In its sample, this clonotype is medium-sized. One end of the junction is discordant with germline, which a read error may explain. The gene calls are TRBV7-7 and TRBJ2-1, with no clear D. The germline V gene encodes CDR1 SSHAT and CDR2 FNYEAQ (reference sequence). The CDR3 runs 13 residues. The CDR3 region is CASSERNSNEQFF. DNA for the CDR3: TGTGCTAGCAGCGAGAGAAATTCCAATGAGCAGTTCTTC.

The chain uses TRBV4-1 and TRBJ2-1; 12 bases fit TRBD2. The J segment lost 5 bases and the V segment lost 1 base, leaving 12 bases of the junction unmatched. The CDR3 contains 19 residues. The germline gives CDR1 MGHRA, CDR2 YSYEKL. The CDR3 region has the DNA TGCGCCAGCAGCCAAGCAATACCACGGACTAGCGGGATCCACAATGAGCAGTTCTTC. Its translation is CASSQAIPRTSGIHNEQFF.

This clonotype is medium-sized in the sample. The chain couples TRBV3-1 to TRBJ2-4; TRBD2 agrees at 7 bases. The length of the CDR3 is 15 residues. CDR1 is LGHDT and CDR2 is YNNKEL in the germline V gene (reference sequence). V dropped 4 bases and J dropped 2; count of bases not matched to a gene: 5. For the CDR3, the DNA is TGTGCCAGCAGCCTTCGCGGGGGTACCAAAAACATTCAGTACTTC. Translating it yields CASSLRGGTKNIQYF.

In this sample, this clonotype is medium-sized. The chain links TRBV7-3 to TRBJ1-6, with D hard to call. The germline gives CDR1 SGHTA, CDR2 FQGTGA. This CDR3 region has 13 residues. V was cut by 0 bases and J by 10 bases, with 7 bases left in between. The CDR3 sequence is CASSLTSSSPLHF. DNA for the CDR3: TGTGCCAGCAGCTTAACAAGTAGCTCACCCCTCCACTTT.

This clonotype occurred many times. The genes are TRBV15 and TRBJ1-1, with D possibly TRBD1 on 5 matching bases. Between the trimmed V and J ends, which lost 6 bases and 5 bases, there was a span of 28 bases. The germline V gene encodes CDR1 LNHNV and CDR2 YYDKDF (reference sequence). This CDR3 region has 18 residues. DNA for the CDR3: TGTGCCACCAGTCGAGCGCGTGGGGCCTTTAATTTATGGACTGAAGCTTTCTTT. Amino acid sequence: CATSRARGAFNLWTEAFF.

The V call is TRBV6-5, the J call TRBJ2-1; D not certain. The CDR3 is made up of 13 amino acids. Deletions cut 4 bases from V and 10 bases from J, with 14 bases between. CDR1 and CDR2 from the germline V gene are MNHEY and SVGAGI. CDR3 bases: TGTGCCAGCAGTTTGAGTGAGAAAGGAGAGCAGTTCTTC. This translates into CASSLSEKGEQFF.

By proportion, this clonotype is medium-sized. The genes are TRBV25-1 and TRBJ1-4; the D is unclear. Germline CDR1 is MGHDK and CDR2 is SYGVNS. The length of the CDR3 is 15 residues. Trimming took 1 base from V and 0 from J, leaving 6 bases between them. The DNA for the CDR3 is TGTGCCAGCAGTGAATCGGCGGCAACTAATGAAAAACTGTTTTTT. This encodes CASSESAATNEKLFF.

The rearrangement links TRBV4-3 to TRBJ1-2; D is perhaps TRBD1 (6 bases). Germline V gene sequence: CDR1 LGHNA, CDR2 YSLEER. V was pared by 0 bases and J by 7 bases, with 9 bases between. The CDR3 has 13 amino acids. The CDR3: CASSQELGAGYTF. The DNA for the CDR3 is TGCGCCAGCAGCCAAGAATTGGGGGCTGGCTACACCTTC.

By sample fraction, this clonotype is medium-sized (0.01 to 0.1%). The V call is TRBV7-9, the J call TRBJ2-4; D may be TRBD1 or TRBD2 (5 bases each). The V gene's germline CDR1 is SEHNR and CDR2 FQNEAQ (reference sequence). V gave up 1 base and J gave up 4 bases, with 8 bases separating them. The CDR3 spans 14 residues. The CDR3 here is CASSLGGGKNIQYF. CDR3 nucleotides: TGTGCCAGCAGCTTAGGTGGGGGTAAAAACATTCAGTACTTC.

By frequency in the sample, this clonotype is medium-sized. The chain recombines TRBV18 with TRBJ1-5; 8 bases are shared with TRBD1. The CDR3 is 16 amino acids. Trimming removed 3 bases from V and 6 bases from J; junction bases left unmatched: 10. CDR1 KGHSH and CDR2 LQKENI come from the germline V gene. CDR3 nucleotides: TGTGCCAGCTCACCCCCGACCGGGACAGGTAGTCAGCCCCAGCATTTT. Translation: CASSPPTGTGSQPQHF.

By share, this clonotype counts as medium-sized. The chain carries TRBV20-1 and TRBJ2-5; 9 bases line up with TRBD2. V shed 5 bases and J 2 bases; nucleotides not matched to a gene: 9. The CDR3 covers 15 residues. The germline V gene has CDR1 DFQATT and CDR2 SNEGSKA (reference sequence). CDR3 loop: CSASRSGGPQETQYF. The CDR3 DNA sequence: TGCAGTGCTTCCCGTAGCGGGGGCCCACAAGAGACCCAGTACTTC.

The chain links TRBV10-3 to TRBJ1-6; 7 bases map to TRBD1. CDR1 and CDR2 (germline): ENHRY, SYGVKD. V dropped 6 bases and J dropped 7; count of bases not matched to a gene: 0. The CDR3 contains 12 residues. CDR3 sequence: CAIRTGNSPLHF. The DNA for the CDR3 is TGTGCCATCAGGACAGGGAATTCACCCCTCCACTTT.

Sample share makes this clonotype medium-sized. The chain carries TRBV5-1 and TRBJ2-1; TRBD2 aligns across 13 bases. The J segment lost 4 bases and the V segment lost 4 bases, leaving 2 bases of the junction unmatched. Germline-derived CDR1 and CDR2 are SGHRS and YFSETQ. This CDR3 is built from 15 residues. The CDR3 sequence is CASSVTSGGYNEQFF. DNA for the CDR3: TGCGCCAGCAGCGTGACTAGCGGGGGGTACAATGAGCAGTTCTTC.

The chain couples TRBV12-3 or TRBV12-4 to TRBJ1-1; D ambiguous. With 1 base removed from V and 0 bases from J, the gap between germline ends came to 6 bases. CDR3 length: 14 residues. The CDR3 spells CASSLESMNTEAFF. The CDR3 DNA reads as TGTGCCAGCAGTTTAGAATCGATGAACACTGAAGCTTTCTTT.

This clonotype appeared many times. The rearrangement links TRBV5-4 to TRBJ2-7; 8 bases agree with TRBD2. CDR3 length: 15 residues. The trim removed 1 base at V and 1 base at J, leaving 4 bases unmatched. CDR1 is SGHNT, CDR2 YYREEE, per germline (reference sequence). For the CDR3, the DNA is TGTGCCAGCAGCTTGTTGACGGGGGGGTCCTACGAGCAGTACTTC. Translating it yields CASSLLTGGSYEQYF.

This clonotype is medium-sized (0.01 to 0.1%) in the sample. The V and J genes are TRBV5-1 and TRBJ1-1; TRBD1 matches at 7 bases. J gave up 3 bases and V 3 bases, and 8 bases lay outside the gene matches. The CDR3 totals 15 residues. Germline V gives CDR1 SGHRS, CDR2 YFSETQ. This chain's CDR3 is CASSSTGRGDTEAFF. The CDR3 DNA reads TGCGCCAGCAGCTCGACAGGGAGAGGGGACACTGAAGCTTTCTTT. The full variable domain, in which reference TRBV5-1 and TRBJ1-1 provide the parts outside the CDR3, is KAGVTQTPRYLIKTRGQQVTLSCSPISGHRSVSWYQQTPGQGLQFLFEYFSETQRNKGNFPGRFSGRQFSNSRSEMNVSTLELGDSALYLCASSSTGRGDTEAFFGQGTRLTVV.

The V gene is TRBV4-3, the J gene TRBJ2-7; 10 nucleotides match TRBD2. The CDR3 runs to 16 residues. CDR1 and CDR2 (germline): LGHNA, YSLEER. Trimming at V came to 4 bases and at J to 2 bases, leaving 8 bases not matched to a gene. The CDR3 protein is CASSLGLAGETYEQYF. For the CDR3, the DNA is TGCGCCAGCAGCCTCGGGCTAGCGGGGGAGACCTACGAGCAGTACTTC.

This clonotype is classed as medium-sized (0.01 to 0.1%). The V call is TRBV5-4, the J call TRBJ2-7, with D perhaps matching TRBD2 (6 bases). V was pared by 0 bases and J by 4 bases, with 11 bases between. Germline CDR1 reads SGHNT; CDR2 reads YYREEE (reference sequence). The CDR3 length is 14 residues. CDR3 nucleotide sequence: TGTGCCAGCAGCTTGGCCGGGAGAGCTTACGAGCAGTACGTC. Translating it yields CASSLAGRAYEQYV.

By proportion, this clonotype is medium-sized. The chain employs TRBV7-9 and TRBJ2-3; tentatively, D is TRBD2 (5 bases). This CDR3 region has 12 residues. Trimming left V 1 base short and J 9 bases short, with 8 bases between. Germline V gene data show CDR1 as SEHNR and CDR2 as FQNEAQ (reference sequence). This CDR3 reads CASSLGGLTQYF. CDR3 sequence (DNA): TGTGCCAGCAGCTTAGGAGGACTCACGCAGTATTTT.

By its share, this clonotype is medium-sized. Here the CDR3 DNA reads TGCGCCAGCAGCACCGGGCACTCCTACGAGCAGTACTTC. The encoded protein is CASSTGHSYEQYF. This chain uses TRBV5-1 with TRBJ2-7; the D is unclear. Trimming removed 4 bases from V and 0 bases from J, with 8 bases in between. The CDR3 is made up of 13 amino acids. Germline CDR1 SGHRS, CDR2 YFSETQ.

Within the sample, this clonotype is medium-sized. This chain joins TRBV4-3 and TRBJ2-3, with D tentatively TRBD1 or TRBD2 (5 bases each). Trimming pared 3 bases from V and 2 bases from J, leaving 21 bases between. The germline V gene encodes CDR1 LGHNA and CDR2 YSLEER. The CDR3 is made up of 18 amino acids. The CDR3 loop reads CASSHLGWGPSLTDTQYF. CDR3 nucleotide sequence: TGCGCCAGCAGCCACCTTGGGTGGGGACCTAGCCTCACAGATACGCAGTATTTT.

This clonotype is labeled medium-sized. The rearrangement joins TRBV5-5 to TRBJ2-1; possible D gene TRBD1, 6 bases. V was trimmed by 4 bases and J by 3 bases, leaving 11 bases between them. Per the germline V gene, CDR1 is SGHKS and CDR2 is YYEKEE (reference sequence). CDR3 length: 14 residues. As DNA, the CDR3 is TGTGCCAGCAGCCGTACAGGGTACTACAATGAGCAGTTCTTC. Translating gives CASSRTGYYNEQFF.

This clonotype is medium-sized. The V gene is TRBV12-3 or TRBV12-4, the J gene TRBJ1-5; D is undetermined. Trimming cost V 1 base and J 1 base, with 5 bases left between them. The CDR3 has 14 residues. This CDR3 reads CASSLVGSNQPQHF. The CDR3 DNA sequence: TGTGCCAGCAGTTTAGTGGGGAGCAATCAGCCCCAGCATTTT.

In its sample, this clonotype is medium-sized. This chain connects TRBV6-2 or TRBV6-3 to TRBJ2-7; no firm D call. Germline CDR1 is MNHEY and CDR2 is SVGEGT. The CDR3 has 11 residues. Trimming removed 5 bases at V and 4 bases at J, with 6 bases between. This CDR3 is CASSGLYEQYF. DNA for the CDR3: TGTGCCAGCAGTGGGCTTTACGAGCAGTACTTC.

This clonotype is medium-sized. The chain employs TRBV21-1 and TRBJ2-7; the D segment call TRBD1 is taken from the table without a DNA check. TRBV21-1 is a listed pseudogene. The CDR3 totals 15 residues. The CDR3 sequence: CASSAPERQGDEQYV. DNA for the CDR3: TGTGCCAGCAGCGCCCCTGAGAGACAGGGAGACGAGCAGTACGTC.

This clonotype is deemed medium-sized. The chain links TRBV3-1 to TRBJ2-1; 11 nucleotides agree with TRBD2. The CDR3 sequence is 16 residues long. The J segment lost 4 bases and the V segment lost 4 bases, leaving 6 bases of the junction unmatched. Germline CDR1 LGHDT, CDR2 YNNKEL (reference sequence). CDR3 nucleotides: TGTGCCAGCAGCCCACGGACTAGCGGGTTATACAATGAGCAGTTCTTC. Protein product: CASSPRTSGLYNEQFF.

This clonotype is classed as medium-sized. The chain links TRBV6-5 to TRBJ2-7; D might be TRBD2 (5 bases). V lost 5 bases to trimming and J lost 7 bases, with 15 bases between them. The CDR3 runs 13 residues. Per the germline V gene, CDR1 is MNHEY and CDR2 is SVGAGI. The CDR3 DNA follows: TGTGCCAGCAGTCCAGGCCCGGGATGGGAGCAGTACGTC. Its translation: CASSPGPGWEQYV.

By its share, this clonotype is medium-sized. This sequence joins TRBV5-1 and TRBJ2-2; 8 bases are a match to TRBD2. This CDR3 region has 17 residues. CDR1 is SGHRS and CDR2 is YFSETQ in the germline V gene. Trimming cost V 0 bases and J 5 bases; bases outside gene matches: 9. The CDR3: CASSLEGLAPGTGELFF. The CDR3 bases are TGCGCCAGCAGCTTGGAAGGACTAGCCCCGGGAACCGGGGAGCTGTTTTTT.

Within the sample, this clonotype is medium-sized. V is TRBV12-3 or TRBV12-4 and J is TRBJ2-5; D may match TRBD1 or TRBD2 (5 bases each). The CDR3 runs 18 residues. V dropped 6 bases and J dropped 5 bases, with 28 bases sitting between them. The CDR3 DNA reads TGTGCCAGCAGCCAAGCTCCGGGACGGAATCCGTCGTGGGAGACCCAGTACTTC. This translates into CASSQAPGRNPSWETQYF.

DNA of the CDR3: TGTGCCAGCCGAGGGACAGGGTCCGATACGCAGTATTTT. Protein product: CASRGTGSDTQYF. The gene calls are TRBV5-5 and TRBJ2-3, with TRBD1 matching 9 bases. V shed 7 bases and J 6 bases; nucleotides not matched to a gene: 6. This CDR3 comprises 13 residues. Germline values: CDR1 SGHKS, CDR2 YYEKEE (reference sequence). The full variable domain, its missing parts supplied by reference TRBV5-5 and TRBJ2-3, is DAGVTQSPTHLIKTRGQQVTLRCSPISGHKSVSWYQQVLGQGPQFIFQYYEKEERGRGNFPDRFSARQFPNYSSELNVNALLLGDSALYLCASRGTGSDTQYFGPGTRLTVL.

This clonotype is medium-sized in the sample. This sequence joins TRBV27 and TRBJ2-7; TRBD2 agrees at 8 bases. V lost 4 bases, J lost 1 base, and 15 bases stayed unmatched. This CDR3 has 18 amino acids. Germline CDR1 and CDR2: MNHEY and SMNVEV (reference sequence). CDR3 nucleotides: TGTGCCAGCAGTTCCGCCTTAGGTGCAGCGGGGGCTTCCTACGAGCAGTACTTC. It specifies CASSSALGAAGASYEQYF.